This T cell receptor (beta chain) was obtained from a study of T cells in Graves' hyperthyroidism and ophthalmopathy. General study points: Appearing also in blood were most of the thyroid clonotypes expanded above 0.001.

Patients were excluded because of uncontrolled infection, other autoimmune disease, pregnancy or lactation. Diagnostic decisions used clinical symptoms, serum thyroxine and TRAb, thyroid ultrasound and orbital computed tomography. At least ten counts were recorded for this clonotype. The target antigen is unknown. Amplified TCR beta CDR3 regions came from RNA transcripts. HTBI primers were the set used in a first-round RT-PCR of the TCR CDR3. TCRdb called the multiplex PCR reads again in MiXCR, with one record for every CDR3 protein. The sample yields a few hundred thousand distinct CDR3 sequences, approximately 17% seen once. After removal of 6 bases from V and 6 bases from J, the junction contained 9 bases not matched to a gene. Germline values: CDR1 MNHEY, CDR2 SVGEGT. The CDR3 runs 15 residues.

Sequenced: blood. This sequence was found in a woman between 18 and 29 years old with Graves' ophthalmopathy. The chain employs TRBV6-2 or TRBV6-3 and TRBJ2-3; TRBD2 matches at 10 bases. CDR3 protein: CASSLLAGEVDTQYF. The DNA of the CDR3 is TGTGCCAGCAGCTTGCTAGCGGGAGAGGTGGATACGCAGTATTTT.